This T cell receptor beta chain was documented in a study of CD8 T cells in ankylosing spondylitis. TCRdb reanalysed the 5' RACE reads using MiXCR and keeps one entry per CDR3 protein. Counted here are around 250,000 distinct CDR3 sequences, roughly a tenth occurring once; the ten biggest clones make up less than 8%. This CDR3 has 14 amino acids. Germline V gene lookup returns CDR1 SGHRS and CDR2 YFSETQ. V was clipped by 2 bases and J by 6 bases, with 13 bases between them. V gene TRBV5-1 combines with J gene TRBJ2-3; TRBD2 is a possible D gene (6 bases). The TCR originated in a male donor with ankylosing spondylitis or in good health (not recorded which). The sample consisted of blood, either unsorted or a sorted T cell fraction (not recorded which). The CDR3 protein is CASSFWASEDTQYF. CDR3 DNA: TGCGCCAGCAGCTTTTGGGCTAGCGAGGATACGCAGTATTTT.